This TCR beta chain was recovered during a study of blood T cell repertoires in COVID-19. Study as a whole: There were acute and convalescent COVID-19 samples, and they came from the United States, Italy and Spain. Sample material is recorded as cDNA or gDNA derived from T cells, B-cell-depleted T cells, or PBMCs.

Source study methods: It was from reference gene primer amplification that nucleated cell counts were estimated. The data were produced by immunoSEQ multiplex PCR, yet TCRdb's version contains in-frame clones alone and is incomplete. The V and J calls and clone size are taken from that table; D and trimming were inferred from the DNA. The table lists about 76,000 clones, approximately 80% of them singletons. The germline V and J ends were trimmed by 5 bases and 4 bases, with 15 bases remaining between them. This CDR3 has 15 amino acids. Germline V gene data show CDR1 as SGHTA and CDR2 as FQGNSA. The chain combines TRBV7-2 with TRBJ1-3; D uncertain. Sequenced sample: peripheral blood. The source of this sequence is a woman aged 55-70 years with acute or convalescent COVID-19. The CDR3 spells CASSPGGFAGNTIYF. The CDR3 DNA reads TGTGCCAGCAGCCCAGGAGGGTTTGCCGGAAACACCATATATTTT.